These T cell receptor beta chains were read from a single sample in a study of T cell responses to AZD1222 COVID-19 vaccine. Method: immunoSEQ multiplex PCR; TCRdb's copy keeps in-frame clones and lacks some. Of 85,000 to 90,000 clones listed, around 90% are singletons. The sample in question was peripheral blood, obtained on day 0 of AZD1222 vaccination. Every receptor here comes from an adult in good health. CDR3s include the opening cysteine and the closing phenylalanine or tryptophan. A D gene is named only where the DNA matches it firmly. Size values are once, few and many counts, or a class for expanded clones, and some rows have none.

d_gene,abundance,v_gene,j_gene,CDR3aa,CDR3nt
NA,NA,TRBV6-5,TRBJ1-1,CATGRTVMNTEAFF,TGTGCCACTGGGAGGACAGTGATGAACACTGAAGCTTTCTTT
TRBD1,NA,TRBV30,TRBJ1-1,CAWRSGQEYTEAFF,TGTGCCTGGAGATCGGGACAGGAGTACACTGAAGCTTTCTTT
NA,NA,TRBV6-2/TRBV6-3,TRBJ1-2,CASSYSGMAYTF,TGTGCCAGCAGTTATTCAGGGATGGCCTACACCTTC
NA,NA,TRBV6-5,TRBJ1-4,CASSLRQATKLFF,TGTGCCAGCAGTCTTCGACAGGCAACAAAACTGTTTTTT
NA,NA,TRBV18,TRBJ1-4,CASSPRGNEKLFF,TGTGCCAGCTCACCACGGGGAAATGAAAAACTGTTTTTT
NA,NA,TRBV6-5,TRBJ1-6,CASRITEDSPLHF,TGTGCCAGCAGGATCACAGAGGATTCACCCCTCCACTTT
TRBD2,NA,TRBV19,TRBJ2-5,CASTPSGGQETQYF,TGTGCCAGTACCCCTAGCGGGGGCCAAGAGACCCAGTACTTC
NA,NA,TRBV6-2/TRBV6-3,TRBJ1-6,CASSYSRTPVITLHF,TGTGCCAGCAGTTACTCGCGGACACCGGTAATCACCCTCCACTTT
NA,NA,TRBV24-1,TRBJ2-1,CATSDLGGRGQFF,TGTGCCACCAGTGATTTAGGGGGTCGAGGGCAGTTCTTC
NA,NA,TRBV25-1,TRBJ1-6,CASSPLSGENSPLHF,TGTGCCAGCAGTCCCCTTTCAGGGGAGAATTCACCCCTCCACTTT
NA,NA,TRBV9,TRBJ2-3,CASSGGSSTDTQYF,TGTGCCAGCAGCGGTGGCAGTAGCACAGATACGCAGTATTTT
NA,NA,TRBV30,TRBJ2-7,CAWSWFHSYEQYF,TGTGCCTGGAGTTGGTTCCACTCCTACGAGCAGTACTTC
NA,NA,TRBV28,TRBJ2-5,CASSPPRETQYF,TGTGCCAGCAGCCCCCCACGGGAGACCCAGTACTTC
NA,NA,TRBV19,TRBJ1-1,CASSIGGGGNTEAFF,TGTGCCAGTAGTATAGGTGGGGGAGGGAACACTGAAGCTTTCTTT
TRBD1,NA,TRBV28,TRBJ1-1,CASSFGTGTIGTEAFF,TGTGCCAGCAGTTTCGGGACAGGGACGATAGGCACTGAAGCTTTCTTT
NA,NA,TRBV12-3/TRBV12-4,TRBJ2-7,CASTAGNSYEQYF,TGTGCCAGCACGGCGGGAAACTCCTACGAGCAGTACTTC
TRBD1,NA,TRBV2,TRBJ1-4,CASSSRQGSNEKLFF,TGTGCCAGCAGTTCCAGACAGGGCTCTAATGAAAAACTGTTTTTT
NA,NA,TRBV3-1/TRBV3-2,TRBJ1-3,CASSPIQNSGNTIYF,TGTGCCAGCAGCCCAATACAGAACTCTGGAAACACCATATATTTT
NA,NA,TRBV28,TRBJ1-5,CASSTPDGNQPQHF,TGTGCCAGCAGCACACCCGATGGCAATCAGCCCCAGCATTTT
NA,NA,TRBV7-9,TRBJ1-4,CASSLHTSTNEKLFF,TGTGCCAGCAGCCTCCACACGTCAACTAATGAAAAACTGTTTTTT
NA,NA,TRBV2,TRBJ1-1,CASSEQTSNTEAFF,TGTGCCAGCAGTGAACAGACTTCGAACACTGAAGCTTTCTTT
NA,NA,TRBV7-2,TRBJ2-5,CASSFVPPKLRETQYF,TGTGCCAGCAGCTTCGTCCCCCCCAAATTGAGGGAGACCCAGTACTTC
TRBD1,NA,TRBV19,TRBJ2-6,CASSIGPSGGTGANVLTF,TGTGCCAGTAGTATAGGTCCCTCAGGGGGCACAGGGGCCAACGTCCTGACTTTC
NA,NA,TRBV27,TRBJ2-5,CASSFIDSQETQYF,TGTGCCAGCAGTTTTATAGACAGCCAAGAGACCCAGTACTTC
NA,NA,TRBV5-4,TRBJ1-2,CASSWDGNYGYTF,TGTGCCAGCAGCTGGGACGGTAACTATGGCTACACCTTC
NA,NA,TRBV27,TRBJ1-6,CASKWGYNSPLHF,TGTGCCAGCAAGTGGGGCTATAATTCACCCCTCCACTTT
TRBD2,NA,TRBV5-1,TRBJ2-1,CASSLGLAGGGTNYNEQFF,TGCGCCAGCAGCCTTGGACTAGCGGGAGGGGGAACGAACTACAATGAGCAGTTCTTC
TRBD1,NA,TRBV7-2,TRBJ1-4,CASSRDRMGEKLFF,TGTGCCAGCAGCCGGGACAGAATGGGTGAAAAACTGTTTTTT
TRBD2,NA,TRBV11-2,TRBJ2-7,CASSGGGPAYEQYF,TGTGCCAGCAGCGGGGGGGGTCCCGCCTACGAGCAGTACTTC
TRBD2,NA,TRBV24-1,TRBJ2-3,CATSDLRAGGLRDTQYF,TGTGCCACCAGTGATTTAAGGGCGGGGGGGCTAAGAGATACGCAGTATTTT
NA,NA,TRBV7-2,TRBJ2-3,CASSLGLDMRDTQYF,TGTGCCAGCAGCTTAGGACTAGATATGAGAGATACGCAGTATTTT
NA,NA,TRBV5-1,TRBJ2-2,CASSLEAGAGTGELFF,TGCGCCAGCAGCTTGGAGGCAGGGGCAGGGACCGGGGAGCTGTTTTTT
NA,NA,TRBV27,TRBJ2-3,CASTRRFGTDTQYF,TGTGCCAGCACCCGGAGGTTCGGCACAGATACGCAGTATTTT
TRBD1,once,TRBV2,TRBJ1-1,CASRRRGGNTEAFF,TGTGCCAGCAGGCGCAGGGGGGGGAACACTGAAGCTTTCTTT
NA,NA,TRBV14,TRBJ1-6,CASSLKLNSPLHF,TGTGCCAGCAGCCTCAAACTTAATTCACCCCTCCACTTT
NA,NA,TRBV7-3,TRBJ2-7,CASGHDDRDYEQYF,TGTGCCAGCGGCCATGACGATAGGGACTACGAGCAGTACTTC
NA,NA,TRBV10-1,TRBJ1-1,CASRGGLREWTEAFF,TGCGCCAGCAGGGGCGGGTTAAGGGAGTGGACTGAAGCTTTCTTT
NA,NA,TRBV4-3,TRBJ1-1,CASSQAGEAVEAFF,TGCGCCAGCAGCCAGGCAGGGGAGGCGGTAGAAGCTTTCTTT
TRBD2,NA,TRBV28,TRBJ2-3,CATTPSGSTDTQYF,TGTGCCACCACACCTAGCGGCAGCACAGATACGCAGTATTTT
NA,NA,TRBV7-3,TRBJ2-2,CASSLRPVGPSTNTGELFF,TGTGCCAGCAGCTTAAGGCCCGTGGGACCCTCAACGAACACCGGGGAGCTGTTTTTT
NA,NA,TRBV7-8,TRBJ1-5,CASSLDSYSNQPQHF,TGTGCCAGCAGCTTGGACAGTTATAGCAATCAGCCCCAGCATTTT
TRBD2,NA,TRBV11-2,TRBJ2-7,CASSPPFASGRIHEQYF,TGTGCCAGCAGCCCGCCTTTCGCTAGCGGGAGGATCCACGAGCAGTACTTC
NA,NA,TRBV28,TRBJ1-4,CATFTLTEKLFF,TGTGCCACCTTCACCTTAACCGAAAAACTGTTTTTT
NA,NA,TRBV5-1,TRBJ2-7,CASSLLPNEQYF,TGCGCCAGCAGCTTACTGCCGAACGAGCAGTACTTC